The rows below give T cell receptor beta chains drawn from one sample of a study of vaccination and CD4 T cells after COVID-19. For these receptors, no antigen is known. TCRdb used MiXCR to reprocess the PCR reads, holding one entry per CDR3 protein. The sample has around 26,000 distinct CDR3 sequences; roughly 71% are singletons. The sample consisted of CD4+ T cells from blood, cultured in vitro, taken after SARS-CoV-2 vaccination. The receptors stem from a human donor who received a COVID-19 vaccine. Both conserved end residues are part of each CDR3.

v_call: TRBV5-1; j_call: TRBJ1-2; cdr3_length: 19; cdr3_aa: CASSLVPAGALGPMDGYTF
v_call: TRBV15; j_call: TRBJ1-1; cdr3_length: 16; cdr3_aa: CATSRDHPGGGTEAFF
v_call: TRBV6-1; j_call: TRBJ1-6; cdr3_length: 17; cdr3_aa: CASSDVESGRFRSPLHF
v_call: TRBV7-9; j_call: TRBJ2-3; cdr3_length: 15; cdr3_aa: CASGLSGGSTSGQYF
v_call: TRBV24-1; j_call: TRBJ2-2; cdr3_length: 13; cdr3_aa: CATKAGGAGELFF
v_call: TRBV15; j_call: TRBJ1-2; cdr3_length: 14; cdr3_aa: CATSRDLRNYGYTF
v_call: TRBV6-5; j_call: TRBJ2-3; cdr3_length: 14; cdr3_aa: CASSYSTISDTQYF
v_call: TRBV2; j_call: TRBJ1-2; cdr3_length: 13; cdr3_aa: CASSETGGNGYTF
v_call: TRBV7-9; j_call: TRBJ1-3; cdr3_length: 15; cdr3_aa: CASSLTGISGNTIYF
v_call: TRBV5-1; j_call: TRBJ2-3; cdr3_length: 15; cdr3_aa: CASTYQLSSTDTQYF
v_call: TRBV5-5; j_call: TRBJ1-1; cdr3_length: 13; cdr3_aa: CASSPAGGPEAFF
v_call: TRBV10-3; j_call: TRBJ2-7; cdr3_length: 15; cdr3_aa: CAISGTGGLKGEQYF
v_call: TRBV2; j_call: TRBJ1-1; cdr3_length: 15; cdr3_aa: CASSVRMGMNTEAFF
v_call: TRBV10-2; j_call: TRBJ2-3; cdr3_length: 16; cdr3_aa: CASSDPGLAGVDTQYF
v_call: TRBV20-1; j_call: TRBJ1-2; cdr3_length: 14; cdr3_aa: CSARVGNQEAGYTF
v_call: TRBV6-5; j_call: TRBJ1-5; cdr3_length: 13; cdr3_aa: CASSYWRNQPQHF
v_call: TRBV20-1; j_call: TRBJ2-3; cdr3_length: 14; cdr3_aa: CSAPLQRGADTQYF
v_call: TRBV20-1; j_call: TRBJ2-1; cdr3_length: 15; cdr3_aa: CSARVLAGGWNEQFF
v_call: TRBV5-1; j_call: TRBJ1-3; cdr3_length: 14; cdr3_aa: CASSVGQEGNTIYF
v_call: TRBV7-9; j_call: TRBJ1-5; cdr3_length: 14; cdr3_aa: CASSQTGGNQPQHF
v_call: TRBV7-8; j_call: TRBJ1-3; cdr3_length: 16; cdr3_aa: CASSLGVQPSGNTIYF
v_call: TRBV6-1; j_call: TRBJ1-1; cdr3_length: 13; cdr3_aa: CASINLRNTEAFF
v_call: TRBV5-1; j_call: TRBJ1-5; cdr3_length: 15; cdr3_aa: CASSSAGGTGQPQHF
v_call: TRBV6-1; j_call: TRBJ2-2; cdr3_length: 15; cdr3_aa: CASIAGTPNTGELFF
v_call: TRBV24-1; j_call: TRBJ1-5; cdr3_length: 14; cdr3_aa: CATSGEKLGQPQHF
v_call: TRBV20-1; j_call: TRBJ2-2; cdr3_length: 12; cdr3_aa: CSARLTPGELFF
v_call: TRBV12-3/TRBV12-4; j_call: TRBJ2-4; cdr3_length: 16; cdr3_aa: CASRTGTGGAYDIQYF
v_call: TRBV20-1; j_call: TRBJ2-5; cdr3_length: 15; cdr3_aa: CSAAIDDRGSETQYF
v_call: TRBV6-4; j_call: TRBJ2-5; cdr3_length: 18; cdr3_aa: CASTVTGFRGAPKETQYF
v_call: TRBV7-9; j_call: TRBJ1-6; cdr3_length: 13; cdr3_aa: CASSPGISSPLHF
v_call: TRBV24-1; j_call: TRBJ2-1; cdr3_length: 14; cdr3_aa: CATSPRAGPNEQFF
v_call: TRBV2; j_call: TRBJ2-7; cdr3_length: 14; cdr3_aa: CASSGTRNSYEQYF
v_call: TRBV7-8; j_call: TRBJ2-3; cdr3_length: 15; cdr3_aa: CVSSRGVVSTDTQYF
v_call: TRBV30; j_call: TRBJ2-1; cdr3_length: 16; cdr3_aa: CAWSNPTSGGNNEQFF
v_call: TRBV21-1; j_call: TRBJ1-5; cdr3_length: 20; cdr3_aa: CASSKAPSDRPAYSNQPQHF
v_call: TRBV24-1; j_call: TRBJ2-1; cdr3_length: 15; cdr3_aa: CATSDRDRGSNEQFF
v_call: TRBV29-1; j_call: TRBJ2-3; cdr3_length: 13; cdr3_aa: CSVDDSSTDTQYF
v_call: TRBV30; j_call: TRBJ1-1; cdr3_length: 13; cdr3_aa: CAWRGAENTEAFF
v_call: TRBV7-2; j_call: TRBJ2-3; cdr3_length: 14; cdr3_aa: CASSFRGAIDTQYF
v_call: TRBV19; j_call: TRBJ2-3; cdr3_length: 15; cdr3_aa: CASSTKYSSTDTQYF
v_call: TRBV20-1; j_call: TRBJ1-3; cdr3_length: 15; cdr3_aa: CSARDRIGPGNTIYF
v_call: TRBV20-1; j_call: TRBJ1-2; cdr3_length: 18; cdr3_aa: CSARDLAGTPNTNYGYTF
v_call: TRBV7-2; j_call: TRBJ2-5; cdr3_length: 13; cdr3_aa: CASSLAVQETQYF
v_call: TRBV5-1; j_call: TRBJ1-3; cdr3_length: 14; cdr3_aa: CASSLTGAGNTIYF
v_call: TRBV27; j_call: TRBJ2-3; cdr3_length: 17; cdr3_aa: CASSLRPPGQGVDTQYF
v_call: TRBV20-1; j_call: TRBJ1-4; cdr3_length: 14; cdr3_aa: CSAREGGNWEKLFF
v_call: TRBV9; j_call: TRBJ1-2; cdr3_length: 13; cdr3_aa: CASSVEAAYGYTF
v_call: TRBV6-5; j_call: TRBJ1-5; cdr3_length: 16; cdr3_aa: CASSYSTQGAGQPQHF
v_call: TRBV4-1; j_call: TRBJ1-5; cdr3_length: 14; cdr3_aa: CASSQDRVEQPQHF
v_call: TRBV30; j_call: TRBJ2-7; cdr3_length: 14; cdr3_aa: CAWSYRDRGYEQYF
v_call: TRBV6-1; j_call: TRBJ1-2; cdr3_length: 15; cdr3_aa: CASSARRGRSYGYTF
v_call: TRBV2; j_call: TRBJ2-6; cdr3_length: 15; cdr3_aa: CASSVYSAGANVLTF
v_call: TRBV7-8; j_call: TRBJ2-7; cdr3_length: 13; cdr3_aa: CASSKAPGYEQYF
v_call: TRBV20-1; j_call: TRBJ2-7; cdr3_length: 16; cdr3_aa: CSARDQGLAGPYEQYF
v_call: TRBV6-1; j_call: TRBJ2-6; cdr3_length: 15; cdr3_aa: CASSNDRSGANVLTF
v_call: TRBV24-1; j_call: TRBJ2-1; cdr3_length: 16; cdr3_aa: CATSDERGGQGDEQFF
v_call: TRBV30; j_call: TRBJ1-3; cdr3_length: 16; cdr3_aa: CAWSVRRSYSGNTIYF
v_call: TRBV7-8; j_call: TRBJ1-1; cdr3_length: 15; cdr3_aa: CASSLSRQANTEAFF
v_call: TRBV27; j_call: TRBJ2-7; cdr3_length: 14; cdr3_aa: CASIEMGGSYEQYF
v_call: TRBV25-1; j_call: TRBJ1-6; cdr3_length: 14; cdr3_aa: CASSAVSYNSPLHF